This T cell receptor beta chain was sequenced during a study of response to subunit inactivated influenza vaccine (dated by TCRdb to the late 2010s). A note on the overall study: Deep quantitative profiling of the T cell receptor repertoire was used in the study to follow responses to a trivalent subunit inactivated influenza vaccine. Findings and caveats that apply to the study as a whole: It was suggested by the authors that each seasonal influenza vaccination may recruit only a limited number of new T cells.

This clonotype has more than one count but fewer than ten. It has no known antigen specificity. No much larger clone exists at a distance of one base, and base qualities are not known. Inclusive of the bounding cysteine and phenylalanine, the CDR3 is 13 residues long. The retained sequence is limited to the CDR3, 39 bases, with the frame set at the first base. Trimming at the junction amounts to 6 bases on V and 6 bases on J, and the germline ends lie 15 bases apart. CDR1 MGHDK and CDR2 SYGVNS are derived from the germline V gene. Libraries were made using RT-PCR. TCRdb records Illumina HiSeq 2500 as the sequencer. TCRdb applied fastp at Q25 and MiXCR to the public reads, then kept only in-frame beta chains. Under each unique CDR3 protein, matching rows form one entry showing the most common genes and DNA. Here the sample has hundreds of thousands of distinct CDR3 sequences; approximately 14% occur a single time. The ten largest clones represent 6.5% to 8.5% of the sample.

This receptor was obtained from a man in his fifties who received an inactivated influenza vaccine. Donor details come from another sample of the same person, matched by shared clones. This specimen consisted of PBMCs from blood, obtained 14 to 15 days before vaccination. The V and J genes are TRBV25-1 and TRBJ2-7, with a tentative D gene TRBD1 over 6 matching bases. The DNA sequence reads TGTGCCAGCAGGCTACAGGGCCGAGGCGAGCAGTACTTC. It specifies CASRLQGRGEQYF.